The clone carrying this TCR beta chain has just a few counts. The source of the sample is a study of blood T cell repertoires in COVID-19. Recruited during active infection, patients (from Seattle) were subsequently followed longitudinally. As originally analysed: Estimation of nucleated cell counts was performed using reference gene primer amplification. Method: immunoSEQ multiplex PCR; TCRdb's copy keeps in-frame clones and lacks some. V and J calls and clone size follow that table, whereas D and trimming were derived from the DNA. The sample includes tens of thousands of clones, about 83% of them seen just once. Trimming removed 4 bases from V and 4 bases from J, with 11 bases in between. Germline V gene sequence: CDR1 SQVTM, CDR2 ANQGSEA. The CDR3 sequence is 13 residues long.

The V call is TRBV29-1, the J call TRBJ1-5; perhaps TRBD1 as D (5 bases). The specimen was peripheral blood. The clonotype originates from a man between 70 and 80 years old with COVID-19, enrolled during active disease. Here the CDR3 reads CSVGEGVNQPQHF. CDR3 coding DNA: TGCAGCGTTGGGGAAGGGGTGAATCAGCCCCAGCATTTT.